Below are 21 T cell receptor beta chains sequenced from a single sample in a study of T cells in Graves' hyperthyroidism and ophthalmopathy. TCR beta CDR3 sequences were amplified from RNA transcripts. HTBI primers drove first-round RT-PCR of the TCR CDR3. TCRdb ran MiXCR on the multiplex PCR reads and lists one entry per CDR3 protein. This table has about 200,000 distinct CDR3 sequences, roughly a sixth appearing once. Sequencing input: blood. The origin of the receptors is a woman aged 45-59 years with Graves' hyperthyroidism.

A word on this clonotype: The germline gene is not matched at one end of the junction; a read error may be the cause. J is TRBJ1-4 and V is TRBV15; D ambiguous. The CDR3 is 15 residues long. Germline V CDR1 and CDR2: LNHNV, YYDKDF (reference sequence). Here the CDR3 DNA reads TGTGTCACCAGCAGAGTTCCCCCTGCTAATGAAAAACTGTTTTTT. Amino acids: CVTSRVPPANEKLFF.

The table lists this clonotype with many counts. The chain carries TRBV12-3 or TRBV12-4 and TRBJ1-2, with D possibly TRBD1 on 5 matching bases. V gave up 2 bases and J gave up 5 bases, with 15 bases separating them. This CDR3 comprises 15 residues. CDR3 protein: CASSLTPGGTYGYTF. The DNA for the CDR3 is TGTGCCAGCAGTTTAACGCCTGGGGGAACATATGGCTACACCTTC.

The V and J genes are TRBV5-1 and TRBJ2-5; TRBD1 matches at 7 bases. J gave up 5 bases and V 0 bases, and 13 bases lay outside the gene matches. From germline, CDR1 is SGHRS and CDR2 YFSETQ. This CDR3 has 17 amino acids. The CDR3 protein is CASSLDAGGVTSETQYF. The CDR3 DNA sequence: TGCGCCAGCAGCTTGGATGCAGGGGGAGTCACCTCGGAGACCCAGTACTTC.

This clonotype was observed many times. This sequence joins TRBV10-3 and TRBJ2-1; 9 bases are a match to TRBD2. The ends lost 0 bases at V and 15 bases at J; junction bases unmatched: 12. Germline assignment: CDR1 ENHRY and CDR2 SYGVKD. The CDR3 is 15 amino acids. The CDR3 here is CAISESEVAGVGRFF. Here the CDR3 DNA reads TGTGCCATCAGTGAGTCAGAAGTAGCGGGAGTTGGTAGGTTCTTC.

The CDR3 protein is CASSQVLAGGNEQFF. In nucleotides, the CDR3 is TGTGCCAGCAGCCAAGTACTAGCGGGAGGAAATGAGCAGTTCTTC. The chain uses TRBV3-1 and TRBJ2-1, with 12 bases aligning to TRBD2. Per the germline V gene, CDR1 is LGHDT and CDR2 is YNNKEL (reference sequence). Unmatched junction bases numbered 2, after V lost 1 base and J lost 7 bases. The CDR3 is made up of 15 amino acids.

The chain employs TRBV12-3 or TRBV12-4 and TRBJ2-1, with 9 bases aligning to TRBD2. This CDR3 has 16 residues. The V segment lost 3 bases and the J segment 3 bases; nucleotides outside the gene matches: 6. The CDR3 bases are TGTGCCAGCAGTTTGAGGACTAGCGCACTCTACAATGAGCAGTTCTTC. Its translation is CASSLRTSALYNEQFF.

This clonotype was found a few times. The CDR3 does not close with the conserved phenylalanine or tryptophan, likely indicating a read error. The V gene is TRBV20-1, the J gene TRBJ2-1; 12 positions match TRBD2. After removal of 3 bases from V and 4 bases from J, the junction contained 7 bases not matched to a gene. The germline CDR1 and CDR2 sequences are DFQATT and SNEGSKA (reference sequence). The CDR3 has 16 residues. CDR3 in amino acids: CSASTLAGGGYNEQFL. The CDR3 DNA reads TGCAGTGCTAGCACTCTAGCGGGAGGGGGATACAATGAGCAGTTCCTC.

This clonotype has at least ten counts. The chain joins TRBV6-1 to TRBJ2-4; the D is unclear. This CDR3 comprises 11 residues. Trimming cost V 5 bases and J 10 bases, with 9 bases left between them. CDR1 and CDR2 (germline): MNHNS, SASEGT. DNA of the CDR3: TGTGCCAGCAGTTCCCGTAGGATTCAGTACTTC. Its protein product is CASSSRRIQYF.

This clonotype was recorded a few times. The chain couples TRBV19 to TRBJ2-2; unclear D gene. CDR1 and CDR2 from the germline V gene are LNHDA and SQIVND (reference sequence). Trimming took 6 bases from V and 5 from J, leaving 10 bases between them. The CDR3 runs to 13 residues. The CDR3 is CASRIGVTGELFF. CDR3 nucleotide sequence: TGTGCCAGTAGGATTGGGGTAACCGGGGAGCTGTTTTTT.

This clonotype was detected a few times. V usage is TRBV29-1 and J usage is TRBJ2-5; 8 bases agree with TRBD1. CDR1 and CDR2 (germline): SQVTM, ANQGSEA. The CDR3 spans 13 residues. The V and J ends lost 6 bases and 5 bases, in that order; junction bases with no gene match: 8. CDR3 amino acids: CSVGQGLGETQYF. The CDR3 DNA sequence: TGCAGCGTAGGACAGGGCCTAGGGGAGACCCAGTACTTC.

This clonotype was counted between two and nine times. The chain combines TRBV5-1 with TRBJ2-2; TRBD2 matches 11 bases. The germline gives CDR1 SGHRS, CDR2 YFSETQ. The ends lost 4 bases at V and 2 bases at J; junction bases unmatched: 1. CDR3 size: 15 residues. The CDR3 bases are TGCGCCAGCAGCGGACTAGCGGGTAACACCGGGGAGCTGTTTTTT. Translated: CASSGLAGNTGELFF.

This clonotype was seen ten or more times. The genes are TRBV20-1 and TRBJ2-5; 12 bases are a match to TRBD2. Looked up from germline, CDR1 is DFQATT and CDR2 is SNEGSKA (reference sequence). This CDR3 has 15 residues. J was trimmed by 2 bases and V by 5 bases; bases with no gene match: 6. The CDR3 here is CSARTSGTYQETQYF. CDR3 sequence (DNA): TGCAGTGCTCGGACTAGCGGGACGTATCAAGAGACCCAGTACTTC.

The table lists this clonotype with a few counts. The chain joins TRBV2 to TRBJ2-1; D is ambiguous. The CDR3 is 16 amino acids. Trimming left V 7 bases short and J 3 bases short, with 19 bases between. CDR1 SNHLY and CDR2 FYNNEI come from the germline V gene. CDR3 sequence (DNA): TGTGCCAGCACCCCCCGCGGCCAGCAGAACTACAATGAGCAGTTCTTC. This gives the protein CASTPRGQQNYNEQFF.

In regard to this clonotype: Given the absence of the conserved phenylalanine or tryptophan at the CDR3 end, a read error is likely. The genes are TRBV5-1 and TRBJ2-5; 7 positions agree with TRBD1. The germline V gene has CDR1 SGHRS and CDR2 YFSETQ. The CDR3 extends over 15 amino acids. V shed 3 bases and J 0 bases; nucleotides not matched to a gene: 5. This chain's CDR3 is CASSSPGTDQETQYL. CDR3 DNA: TGCGCCAGCAGCTCACCCGGGACAGACCAAGAGACCCAGTACCTC.

At least ten counts were recorded for this clonotype. This chain connects TRBV28 to TRBJ2-5; 7 nucleotides align to TRBD2. With 7 bases clipped from V and 5 bases from J, the junction kept 13 bases outside the gene matches. Germline loops: CDR1 MDHEN, CDR2 SYDVKM. The CDR3 has 15 amino acids. The CDR3, as DNA: TGTGCCAGCACCGACGGGGGGTCCGGACGGGAGACCCAGTACTTC. Its protein is CASTDGGSGRETQYF.

This clonotype was picked up a small number of times. An end of the junction differs from the germline gene, which may be a read error. The chain is built from TRBV9 and TRBJ2-3; no definite D call. In germline, CDR1 is SGDLS, CDR2 YYNGEE. This CDR3 has 14 residues. In DNA form, the CDR3 reads TGTGCCAGCAGCGTAGTCGGTAGCAGAGATACGCAGTATTTT. Amino acid sequence: CASSVVGSRDTQYF.

This clonotype was recorded many times. The junction differs from germline at one of its ends, possibly a read error. The rearrangement joins TRBV5-1 to TRBJ1-1, with D perhaps TRBD1 (6 bases). Germline V lookup: CDR1 SGHRS, CDR2 YFSETQ. The CDR3 contains 13 residues. CDR3 in amino acids: CATSPTGNTEAFF. CDR3 nucleotides: TGCGCCACCAGCCCGACAGGGAACACTGAAGCTTTCTTT.

The genes are TRBV24-1 and TRBJ1-4, with TRBD1 matching 8 bases. Trimming took 4 bases from V and 7 from J; bases not matched to a gene: 7. The CDR3 is made up of 15 amino acids. Germline CDR1 reads KGHDR; CDR2 reads SFDVKD. The DNA for the CDR3 is TGTGCCACCAGTGACACAGACAGGGGAATTGAAAAACTGTTTTTT. It encodes CATSDTDRGIEKLFF.

The table lists this clonotype with many counts. This chain connects TRBV2 to TRBJ1-1; D possibly corresponds to TRBD1 (6 bases). V was trimmed by 8 bases and J by 11 bases, leaving 15 bases between them. Per germline, CDR1 SNHLY and CDR2 FYNNEI. The CDR3 runs 11 residues. CDR3 coding DNA: TGTGCCAGCCGAGTAAACAGGGTGGCTTTCTTT. Translating gives CASRVNRVAFF.

The sample holds one count of this clonotype. A junction boundary mismatches the germline segment, possibly from a read error. The rearrangement joins TRBV12-3 or TRBV12-4 to TRBJ1-3; D remains unclear. CDR3 length: 14 amino acids. CDR3 coding DNA: TGTGCCAGCAGGCACTCAGACGGAGGAAACACCATGTATTTT. Translating it yields CASRHSDGGNTMYF.

The rearrangement joins TRBV6-1 to TRBJ1-6, with 9 bases that match TRBD1. Unmatched junction bases numbered 9, after V lost 8 bases and J lost 4 bases. Germline V gene sequence: CDR1 MNHNS, CDR2 SASEGT. The CDR3 has 16 amino acids. The CDR3: CASSQGADFYNSPLHF. The CDR3 DNA follows: TGTGCCAGCTCACAGGGGGCAGATTTTTATAATTCACCCCTCCACTTT.